This T cell receptor (beta chain) was captured by sequencing in a study of cytomegalovirus exposure and HLA in healthy donors. The overall study: An analysis done earlier identified 117 million unique TCR beta sequences from around 180 million T cells. Overall study results and limits: Listed as cytomegalovirus-associated were over 150 TCR beta chains. Prior analysis indicated that the majority of TCR beta V segments exhibited productivity approximately 87% or approximately 30% of the time.

13 Jbeta primers and 60 Vbeta primers were used for the PCR. Clones were sequenced by immunoSEQ multiplex PCR, and TCRdb holds only the in-frame ones, with some missing. The table shows 150,000 to 200,000 clones, with more than 60% occurring only once. V lost 5 bases, J lost 0 bases, and 9 bases stayed unmatched. Germline V gene lookup returns CDR1 SGHTA and CDR2 FQGNSA. The CDR3 runs to 16 residues. Turning to this clone: Its antigen is currently unknown.

This sequence joins TRBV7-2 and TRBJ2-7, with TRBD1 matching 8 bases. This clonotype originated in a woman in her thirties or forties in good health and CMV-seropositive. Input material: PBMCs. Here the CDR3 reads CASSLQGAPSSYEQYF. CDR3 nucleotides: TGTGCCAGCAGCCTTCAGGGGGCGCCGAGCTCCTACGAGCAGTACTTC.